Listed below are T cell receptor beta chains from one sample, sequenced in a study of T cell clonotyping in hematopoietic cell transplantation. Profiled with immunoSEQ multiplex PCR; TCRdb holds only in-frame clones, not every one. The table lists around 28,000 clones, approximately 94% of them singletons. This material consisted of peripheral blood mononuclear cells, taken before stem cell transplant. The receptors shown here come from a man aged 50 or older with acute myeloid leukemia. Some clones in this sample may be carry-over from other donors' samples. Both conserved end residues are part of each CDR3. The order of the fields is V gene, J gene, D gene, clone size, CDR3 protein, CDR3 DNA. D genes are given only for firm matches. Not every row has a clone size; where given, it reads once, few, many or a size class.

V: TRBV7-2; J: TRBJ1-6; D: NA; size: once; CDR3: CASSFGQGRSPLHF; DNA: TGTGCCAGCAGCTTCGGGCAGGGACGGTCACCCCTCCACTTT
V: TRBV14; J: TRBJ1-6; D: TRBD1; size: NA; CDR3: CASSHHPGQGYNSPLHF; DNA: TGTGCCAGCAGCCACCACCCGGGACAGGGATATAATTCACCCCTCCACTTT
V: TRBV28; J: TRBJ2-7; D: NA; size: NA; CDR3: CASSSTGMEYF; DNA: TGTGCCAGCAGTTCCACAGGGATGGAGTACTTC
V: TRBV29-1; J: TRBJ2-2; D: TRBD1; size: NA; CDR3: CSVARDRNTGELFF; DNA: TGCAGCGTGGCCCGGGACAGAAACACCGGGGAGCTGTTTTTT
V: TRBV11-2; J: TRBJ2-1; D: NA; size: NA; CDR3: CASSVQHGQFF; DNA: TGTGCCAGCAGTGTACAGCATGGGCAGTTCTTC
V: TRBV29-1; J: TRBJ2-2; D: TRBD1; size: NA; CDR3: CSGLGNRGSTGELFF; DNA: TGCAGCGGACTCGGGAACAGGGGATCTACCGGGGAGCTGTTTTTT
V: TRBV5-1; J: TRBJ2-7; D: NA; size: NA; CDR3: CASTLGEEQYF; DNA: TGCGCCAGCACCCTAGGGGAGGAGCAGTACTTC
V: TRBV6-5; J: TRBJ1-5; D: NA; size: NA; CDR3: CASSYSYSNQPQHF; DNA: TGTGCCAGCAGTTACTCCTATAGCAATCAGCCCCAGCATTTT
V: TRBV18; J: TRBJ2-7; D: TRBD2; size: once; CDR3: CASSPRHGTSGAEQYF; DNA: TGTGCCAGCTCACCCCGCCACGGGACTAGCGGCGCCGAGCAGTACTTC
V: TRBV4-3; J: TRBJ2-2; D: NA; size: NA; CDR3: CASSQDFEGSNTGELFF; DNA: TGCGCCAGCAGCCAAGATTTCGAGGGATCGAACACCGGGGAGCTGTTTTTT
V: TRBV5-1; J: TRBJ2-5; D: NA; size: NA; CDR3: CASSNTGRQETQYF; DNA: TGCGCCAGCAGCAACACAGGGCGGCAAGAGACCCAGTACTTC
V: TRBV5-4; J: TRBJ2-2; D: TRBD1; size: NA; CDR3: CASSPRTGLTGELFF; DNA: TGTGCCAGCAGCCCACGGACAGGGTTGACCGGGGAGCTGTTTTTT
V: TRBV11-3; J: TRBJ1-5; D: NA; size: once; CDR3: CASSTSRTPRLYSNQPQHF; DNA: TGTGCCAGCAGCACATCCCGGACACCTAGGCTGTATAGCAATCAGCCCCAGCATTTT
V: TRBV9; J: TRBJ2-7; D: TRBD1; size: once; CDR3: CASSPGGQGTSEQYF; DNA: TGTGCCAGCAGCCCAGGGGGACAGGGGACTTCCGAGCAGTACTTC
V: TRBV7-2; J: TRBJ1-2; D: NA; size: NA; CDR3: CASSSVSGYGYTF; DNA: TGTGCCAGCAGCTCCGTGTCCGGATATGGCTACACCTTC
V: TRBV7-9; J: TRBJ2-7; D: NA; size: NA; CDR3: CASSTFVQDPDEQYF; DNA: TGTGCCAGCAGCACGTTCGTACAGGACCCCGACGAGCAGTACTTC
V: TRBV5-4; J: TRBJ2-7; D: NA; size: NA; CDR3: CASSPDRSAREQYF; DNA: TGTGCCAGCAGCCCAGACAGGTCCGCCAGGGAGCAGTACTTC
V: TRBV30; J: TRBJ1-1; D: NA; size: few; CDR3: CAWTPQRGKGAFF; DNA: TGTGCCTGGACTCCCCAGAGAGGGAAGGGAGCTTTCTTT
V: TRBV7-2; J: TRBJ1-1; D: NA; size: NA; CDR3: CASSLARQGEGTEAFF; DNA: TGTGCCAGCAGCTTAGCGCGCCAAGGGGAAGGCACTGAAGCTTTCTTT
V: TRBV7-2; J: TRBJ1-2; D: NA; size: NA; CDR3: CASSPLGIGSYGYTF; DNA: TGTGCCAGCAGCCCGCTAGGTATTGGGTCCTATGGCTACACCTTC
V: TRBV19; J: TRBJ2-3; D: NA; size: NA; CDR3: CASSDGPGTDTQYF; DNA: TGTGCCAGTAGTGACGGCCCGGGCACAGATACGCAGTATTTT
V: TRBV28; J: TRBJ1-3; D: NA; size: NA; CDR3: CASKKDGLSGNTIYF; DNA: TGTGCCAGCAAAAAGGACGGTCTCTCTGGAAACACCATATATTTT
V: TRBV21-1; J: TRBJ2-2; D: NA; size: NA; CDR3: CASKSGDTHTGELFF; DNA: TGTGCCAGCAAATCCGGGGACACCCACACCGGGGAGCTGTTTTTT
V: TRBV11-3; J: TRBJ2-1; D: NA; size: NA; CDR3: CASSPRGESNEQFF; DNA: TGTGCCAGCAGCCCACGAGGAGAAAGCAATGAGCAGTTCTTC
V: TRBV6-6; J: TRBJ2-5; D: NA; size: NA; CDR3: CASSPGETQYF; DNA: TGTGCCAGCAGTCCGGGGGAGACCCAGTACTTC
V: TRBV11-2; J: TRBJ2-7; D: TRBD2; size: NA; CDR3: CASSSGLAEGLYEQYF; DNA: TGTGCCAGCAGCTCCGGACTAGCGGAAGGCCTCTACGAGCAGTACTTC
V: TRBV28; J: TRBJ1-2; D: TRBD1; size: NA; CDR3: CASSGGTGRIEGYGYTF; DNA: TGTGCCAGCAGTGGGGGGACAGGGAGGATTGAAGGCTATGGCTACACCTTC
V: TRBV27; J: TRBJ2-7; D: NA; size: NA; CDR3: CASAIAGNHEQYF; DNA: TGTGCCAGCGCTATCGCGGGGAACCACGAGCAGTACTTC
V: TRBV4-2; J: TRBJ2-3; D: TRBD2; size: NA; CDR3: CASSQAGGPLTGTQYF; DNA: TGTGCCAGCAGCCAAGCGGGGGGTCCCCTTACGGGTACGCAGTATTTT
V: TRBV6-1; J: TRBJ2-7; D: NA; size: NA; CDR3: CASVDWTYEQYF; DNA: TGTGCCAGCGTGGACTGGACCTACGAGCAGTACTTC
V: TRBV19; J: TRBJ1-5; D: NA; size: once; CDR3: CASSGARGRGQPQHF; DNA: TGTGCCAGTAGTGGAGCCAGGGGAAGGGGTCAGCCCCAGCATTTT
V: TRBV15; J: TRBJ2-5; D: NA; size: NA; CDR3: CATSRDRGKDETQYF; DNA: TGTGCCACCAGCAGAGATCGGGGGAAGGACGAGACCCAGTACTTC
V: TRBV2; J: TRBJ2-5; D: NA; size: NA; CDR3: CASSETETQYF; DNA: TGTGCCAGCAGTGAGACGGAGACCCAGTACTTC
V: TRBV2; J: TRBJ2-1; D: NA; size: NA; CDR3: CASSEWGSEQFF; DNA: TGTGCCAGCAGTGAATGGGGTAGTGAGCAGTTCTTC
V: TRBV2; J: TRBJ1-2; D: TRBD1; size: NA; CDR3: CASRFGQELNYGYTF; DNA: TGTGCCAGCAGGTTCGGACAGGAGCTTAACTATGGCTACACCTTC